The entry below gives a single TCR beta chain sequence along with its context. Its target is unknown. This specimen comes from a study of T cell responses to AZD1222 COVID-19 vaccine. The wider study: Analysis merged second doses at about 4 or about 12 weeks.

Study-level findings and limits: Samples come after the peak T cell response, not at day 14. Clonal diversity may have been underestimated in mostly white British donors.

The germline gives CDR1 MNHEY, CDR2 SMNVEV (reference sequence). V was pared by 3 bases and J by 4 bases, with 3 bases of the junction left unmatched. CDR3 length: 14 amino acids. The method was immunoSEQ multiplex PCR; TCRdb's version includes in-frame clones alone and lacks a portion of them. The sample includes 130,000 or so clones, 85% to 95% seen only once; the top ten take about 0.91%. The receptor comes from an adult in good health. The chain couples TRBV27 to TRBJ1-5; the match to TRBD1 covers 7 bases. The specimen comprised peripheral blood, sampled on day 0 of AZD1222 vaccination. This CDR3 is CASSFRGQNQPQHF. CDR3 in DNA: TGTGCCAGCAGTTTCCGGGGACAGAATCAGCCCCAGCATTTT.